A selection of T cell receptor beta chains follows, all from one sample in a study of blood T cell repertoires in COVID-19. Only in-frame clones appear in the TCRdb table, and some are missing; sequencing was by immunoSEQ multiplex PCR. The table lists approximately 80,000 clones, 60% to 85% of them singletons. The sample comprised peripheral blood. The receptors were sampled from a human donor in a cohort sampled during active COVID-19. CDR3s include the opening cysteine and the closing phenylalanine or tryptophan. The order of the fields is D gene, CDR3 length, V gene, clone size, J gene, CDR3 protein, CDR3 DNA. A D gene is named only where the DNA matches it firmly. Clone size is given for some rows only: seen once, a few or many times, or a class if the clone is expanded.

TRBD1	14	TRBV5-1	few	TRBJ1-5	CASSLTGGNQPQHF	TGCGCCAGCAGCTTGACAGGGGGCAATCAGCCCCAGCATTTT
TRBD2	17	TRBV5-6	many	TRBJ2-7	CASSLGLAGVTHYEQYF	TGTGCCAGCAGCTTGGGGCTAGCGGGGGTCACCCACTACGAGCAGTACTTC
TRBD2	13	TRBV28	once	TRBJ2-3	CATKAGGTDTQYF	TGTGCCACCAAGGCGGGGGGCACAGATACGCAGTATTTT
-	16	TRBV18	-	TRBJ1-3	CASSRTLQDPGNTIYF	TGTGCCAGCTCCCGTACCCTACAGGACCCTGGAAACACCATATATTTT
-	13	TRBV7-5	-	TRBJ1-2	CARSARVGYGYTF	TGTGCCAGAAGCGCCCGGGTGGGCTATGGCTACACCTTC
-	14	TRBV6-5	-	TRBJ2-3	CASSYSGGTDTQYF	TGTGCCAGCAGTTACTCGGGGGGTACAGATACGCAGTATTTT
-	16	TRBV19	-	TRBJ1-1	CASSFPPGGEVAEAFF	TGTGCCAGTAGTTTCCCTCCCGGAGGGGAAGTCGCTGAAGCTTTCTTT
-	11	TRBV6-5	-	TRBJ2-7	CASRTGYEQYF	TGTGCCAGCAGAACAGGGTACGAGCAGTACTTC
TRBD1	16	TRBV5-1	-	TRBJ1-1	CASSPGTGSVHTEAFF	TGCGCCAGCAGCCCGGGGACAGGGAGTGTTCACACTGAAGCTTTCTTT
-	19	TRBV5-5	-	TRBJ1-6	CASSHLPGPTSSYNSPLHF	TGTGCCAGCAGCCATCTTCCAGGGCCAACAAGCTCCTATAATTCACCCCTCCACTTT
-	16	TRBV5-4	-	TRBJ1-2	CASTRSTGRGDYGYTF	TGTGCCAGCACCCGCTCCACGGGGCGGGGGGACTATGGCTACACCTTC
-	15	TRBV7-9	-	TRBJ1-2	CASSLSAGLGYGYTF	TGTGCCAGCAGCTTAAGCGCGGGATTGGGCTATGGCTACACCTTC
-	14	TRBV5-6	-	TRBJ1-2	CASSLNQEVSGYTF	TGTGCCAGCAGCTTGAACCAGGAGGTTAGTGGCTACACCTTC
-	17	TRBV5-4	-	TRBJ1-3	CASSFRGFLFRGNTIYF	TGTGCCAGCAGCTTCAGGGGCTTCCTATTTAGAGGAAACACCATATATTTT